The 27 T cell receptor beta chains listed next were all sequenced from one sample in a study of OX40 agonist ivuxolimab in advanced cancers. TCRdb keeps only in-frame clones here, not all; method: immunoSEQ multiplex PCR. The sample shows approximately 56,000 clones, 80% to 90% of them seen only once. The starting material was CD4+ or CD8+ T cells sorted from blood, obtained in a trial of the OX40 agonist ivuxolimab. These receptors all come from an adult with an advanced solid tumor such as melanoma, head and neck, liver or kidney cancer.

This chain uses TRBV11-3 with TRBJ2-1, with 13 bases that match TRBD2. This CDR3 is 18 amino acids long. The germline gives CDR1 SGHNT, CDR2 YENEEA. V lost 5 bases and J lost 9; bases outside the gene matches: 16. CDR3 region: CASSAELAGGPRRGEQFF. DNA of the CDR3: TGTGCCAGCAGCGCAGAACTAGCGGGGGGGCCCCGACGGGGTGAGCAGTTCTTC.

This clone qualifies as medium-sized. This chain's CDR3 is CASSPPDSYEQYF. The DNA for the CDR3 is TGCGCCAGCAGCCCCCCGGACAGCTACGAGCAGTACTTC. V gene TRBV5-1 combines with J gene TRBJ2-7; perhaps TRBD1 as D (6 bases). CDR1 is SGHRS and CDR2 is YFSETQ in the germline V gene. This CDR3 comprises 13 residues. Trimming removed 4 bases from V and 3 bases from J, with 11 bases in between. Full variable domain (rest looked up from reference TRBV5-1 and TRBJ2-7): KAGVTQTPRYLIKTRGQQVTLSCSPISGHRSVSWYQQTPGQGLQFLFEYFSETQRNKGNFPGRFSGRQFSNSRSEMNVSTLELGDSALYLCASSPPDSYEQYFGPGTRLTVT.

This clone was recorded only once. The chain links TRBV4-1 to TRBJ2-7, with D possibly being TRBD1 (5 bases). Germline CDR1 reads MGHRA; CDR2 reads YSYEKL. V lost 6 bases and J 4 bases, leaving 13 bases between the germline ends. There are 13 residues in the CDR3. Here the CDR3 reads CASSKGVTYEQYF. The CDR3 coding sequence is TGCGCCAGCAGTAAAGGGGTAACTTACGAGCAGTACTTC.

The rearrangement joins TRBV9 to TRBJ2-5; TRBD1 aligns across 8 bases. Per the germline V gene, CDR1 is SGDLS and CDR2 is YYNGEE. V lost 4 bases and J lost 4; bases outside the gene matches: 9. CDR3 length: 15 residues. CDR3 sequence: CASSPMTGVVETQYF. CDR3 DNA sequence: TGTGCCAGCAGCCCAATGACAGGGGTTGTAGAGACCCAGTACTTC.

The chain carries TRBV7-9 and TRBJ1-2; D unresolved. The germline V and J ends were trimmed by 4 bases and 0 bases, with 15 bases remaining between them. CDR3 length: 16 amino acids. Germline CDR1 and CDR2: SEHNR and FQNEAQ (reference sequence). CDR3 sequence: CASSSGLRLTNYGYTF. The CDR3 nucleotides read TGTGCCAGCAGCTCCGGGCTTCGACTCACTAACTATGGCTACACCTTC.

This clone was counted a single time. This chain joins TRBV7-9 and TRBJ2-7; D gene uncertain. V dropped 2 bases and J dropped 5 bases, with 13 bases sitting between them. The CDR3 is 14 residues long. CDR1 is SEHNR and CDR2 is FQNEAQ in the germline V gene (reference sequence). CDR3 sequence: CASSLTRKSNEQYF. CDR3 DNA: TGTGCCAGCAGCTTAACGAGGAAGTCGAACGAGCAGTACTTC.

This clone was recorded only once. The CDR3 sequence is CASSLSGPFGVSYNEQFF. The CDR3 nucleotides read TGTGCCAGCAGTTTATCGGGGCCCTTCGGGGTGAGTTACAATGAGCAGTTCTTC. V usage is TRBV27 and J usage is TRBJ2-1; either TRBD1 or TRBD2 may supply D (5 bases each). The germline V gene has CDR1 MNHEY and CDR2 SMNVEV (reference sequence). Trimming removed 0 bases at V and 4 bases at J, with 19 bases between. The CDR3 runs 18 residues.

This rearrangement joins TRBV5-4 to TRBJ1-1; a possible D gene is TRBD1 (6 bases). Germline V gene sequence: CDR1 SGHNT, CDR2 YYREEE (reference sequence). The CDR3 runs to 16 residues. Trimming pared 0 bases from V and 5 bases from J, leaving 17 bases between. The CDR3 here is CASSLGQSQGWTEAFF. The CDR3 DNA reads as TGTGCCAGCAGCTTGGGTCAAAGTCAGGGGTGGACTGAAGCTTTCTTT.

This rearrangement joins TRBV19 to TRBJ1-1; 7 nucleotides match TRBD1. The length of the CDR3 is 16 residues. Losses at the gene ends were 4 bases for V and 0 bases for J; bases not matched to a gene: 8. Germline-derived CDR1 and CDR2 are LNHDA and SQIVND (reference sequence). This chain's CDR3 is CASSTAPGQLNTEAFF. The CDR3 nucleotides read TGTGCCAGTAGTACAGCCCCGGGACAGCTGAACACTGAAGCTTTCTTT.

V and J are TRBV6-5 and TRBJ1-2; a weak D match, TRBD1 (6 bases). CDR1 and CDR2 (germline): MNHEY, SVGAGI. Deletions cut 6 bases from V and 4 bases from J, with 15 bases between. The CDR3 has 14 residues. The CDR3 coding sequence is TGTGCCAGCAGCAATGGGGGCCTCGGCTATGGCTACACCTTC. It codes for CASSNGGLGYGYTF.

This chain joins TRBV5-6 and TRBJ2-1; D is tentatively TRBD1 or TRBD2 (5 bases each). This CDR3 comprises 14 residues. V was pared by 0 bases and J by 6 bases, with 10 bases between. Germline values: CDR1 SGHDT, CDR2 YYEEEE. The CDR3 loop is CASSLEGPFNEQFF. In DNA, the CDR3 is TGTGCCAGCAGCTTGGAGGGACCATTCAATGAGCAGTTCTTC.

The chain uses TRBV10-3 and TRBJ2-3; the D is unclear. The germline V gene encodes CDR1 ENHRY and CDR2 SYGVKD. The CDR3 has 14 residues. Trimming took 3 bases from V and 2 from J, leaving 9 bases between them. The CDR3 sequence: CAISDLGPTDTQYF. The CDR3 DNA sequence: TGTGCCATCAGTGACCTCGGCCCCACAGATACGCAGTATTTT.

The chain has TRBV5-1 and TRBJ1-2; TRBD1 is a possible D gene (5 bases). V dropped 6 bases and J dropped 2 bases, with 14 bases sitting between them. The CDR3 length is 14 residues. CDR1 is SGHRS and CDR2 is YFSETQ in the germline V gene. The CDR3 coding sequence is TGCGCCAGCACAAACCACGACAGAAACTATGGCTACACCTTC. Its translation is CASTNHDRNYGYTF.

The CDR3 spells CASSLVRGYSYEQYF. The CDR3 DNA reads TGCGCCAGCAGCCTGGTGAGGGGCTACTCCTACGAGCAGTACTTC. The chain couples TRBV4-1 to TRBJ2-7; tentatively, D is TRBD1 or TRBD2 (5 bases each). Germline V lookup: CDR1 MGHRA, CDR2 YSYEKL. V was trimmed by 4 bases and J by 0 bases, leaving 13 bases between them. The CDR3 length is 15 residues.

This chain joins TRBV4-3 and TRBJ2-1; D is perhaps TRBD2 (7 bases). CDR1 is LGHNA, CDR2 YSLEER, per germline. Trimming stripped 0 bases from V and 4 bases from J, with 16 bases between. The CDR3 contains 17 residues. The CDR3 coding sequence is TGCGCCAGCAGCCAAGATAGGAGGGGGGGACCTTACAATGAGCAGTTCTTC. The encoded protein is CASSQDRRGGPYNEQFF.

As regards this clone: This sample includes further DNA sequences coding for the same CDR3. The rearrangement uses TRBV7-9 and TRBJ1-5; TRBD1 is a possible D gene (5 bases). V lost 2 bases and J lost 4, with 6 bases in between. Germline CDR1 reads SEHNR; CDR2 reads FQNEAQ (reference sequence). The length of the CDR3 is 13 residues. The CDR3 coding sequence is TGTGCCAGCAGCTTACAGGGAAATCAGCCCCAGCATTTT. Its protein product is CASSLQGNQPQHF.

V usage is TRBV19 and J usage is TRBJ2-7; 8 nucleotides agree with TRBD1. Per the germline V gene, CDR1 is LNHDA and CDR2 is SQIVND (reference sequence). The V segment lost 5 bases and the J segment 1 base; nucleotides outside the gene matches: 4. There are 14 residues in the CDR3. The CDR3 here is CASSPGQVSYEQYF. CDR3 in DNA: TGTGCCAGTAGTCCGGGACAGGTTTCCTACGAGCAGTACTTC.

This rearrangement joins TRBV9 to TRBJ1-4; 7 positions agree with TRBD1. CDR1 SGDLS and CDR2 YYNGEE come from the germline V gene. J lost 3 bases, V lost 3 bases, and 5 bases had no gene match. CDR3 size: 15 residues. The DNA for the CDR3 is TGTGCCAGCAGCGCCGCGGGACAGCCTAATGAAAAACTGTTTTTT. Protein product: CASSAAGQPNEKLFF.

V gene TRBV7-9 combines with J gene TRBJ1-1; D is uncertain. From germline, CDR1 is SEHNR and CDR2 FQNEAQ (reference sequence). The CDR3 has 12 residues. Trimming removed 3 bases at V and 4 bases at J, with 6 bases between. For the CDR3, the DNA is TGTGCCAGCAGCTTGGCCGCCACTGAAGCTTTCTTT. Translated, it gives CASSLAATEAFF.

The gene calls are TRBV13 and TRBJ2-1; tentatively, D is TRBD1 or TRBD2 (6 bases each). This CDR3 has 14 amino acids. The germline V and J ends were trimmed by 5 bases and 9 bases, with 17 bases remaining between them. The germline gives CDR1 PRHDT, CDR2 FYEKMQ (reference sequence). This chain's CDR3 is CASSPGDPAGEQFF. CDR3 in DNA: TGTGCCAGCAGCCCAGGGGATCCAGCGGGTGAGCAGTTCTTC.

V usage is TRBV4-1 and J usage is TRBJ1-2; D not certain. V was pared by 1 base and J by 6 bases, with 9 bases between. CDR1 and CDR2 (germline): MGHRA, YSYEKL. This CDR3 is 13 amino acids long. The CDR3 region has the DNA TGCGCCAGCAGCCAAGTGGGCGGTAATGGCTACACCTTC. This codes for CASSQVGGNGYTF.

The sample holds one count of this clone. The gene calls are TRBV9 and TRBJ2-1; D tentatively fits TRBD1 or TRBD2 (5 bases each). This CDR3 is built from 15 residues. Germline loops: CDR1 SGDLS, CDR2 YYNGEE. Deletions cut 3 bases from V and 3 bases from J, with 13 bases between. The CDR3 sequence: CASSGSWDLYNEQFF. The CDR3 bases are TGTGCCAGCAGCGGTAGCTGGGACCTCTACAATGAGCAGTTCTTC.

The chain joins TRBV9 to TRBJ1-3; D unresolved. The CDR3 extends over 12 amino acids. Deletions cut 5 bases from V and 4 bases from J, with 7 bases between. The germline gives CDR1 SGDLS, CDR2 YYNGEE. The CDR3 bases are TGTGCCAGCAGTTCCGCCGGAAACACCATATATTTT. Residues: CASSSAGNTIYF. Based on the CDR3 plus reference TRBV9 and TRBJ1-3, the full variable domain is DSGVTQTPKHLITATGQRVTLRCSPRSGDLSVYWYQQSLDQGLQFLIQYYNGEERAKGNILERFSAQQFPDLHSELNLSSLELGDSALYFCASSSAGNTIYFGEGSWLTVV.

The chain links TRBV5-1 to TRBJ1-1, with a weak D call TRBD1 (6 bases). Between the trimmed V and J ends, which lost 2 bases and 2 bases, there was a span of 7 bases. CDR1 and CDR2 (germline): SGHRS, YFSETQ. The CDR3 has 13 residues. CDR3: CASSLQGNTEAFF. The CDR3 coding sequence is TGCGCCAGCAGCTTACAGGGTAACACTGAAGCTTTCTTT.

The rearrangement uses TRBV4-1 and TRBJ1-6, with 10 bases aligning to TRBD1. The CDR3 is 16 residues long. Germline-derived CDR1 and CDR2 are MGHRA and YSYEKL. With 1 base clipped from V and 6 bases from J, the junction kept 3 bases outside the gene matches. The CDR3 region is CASSQGTGGTNSPLHF. The CDR3 DNA reads TGCGCCAGCAGCCAAGGGACAGGGGGTACTAATTCACCCCTCCACTTT.

The chain carries TRBV7-9 and TRBJ1-5, with D unclear. In germline, CDR1 is SEHNR, CDR2 FQNEAQ (reference sequence). V lost 5 bases and J lost 0, with 2 bases in between. The CDR3 consists of 12 residues. The CDR3 bases are TGTGCCAGCAGCATTAGCAATCAGCCCCAGCATTTT. Encoded protein: CASSISNQPQHF. The full variable domain, completed using reference TRBV7-9 and TRBJ1-5, is DTGVSQNPRHKITKRGQNVTFRCDPISEHNRLYWYRQTLGQGPEFLTYFQNEAQLEKSRLLSDRFSAERPKGSFSTLEIQRTEQGDSAMYLCASSISNQPQHFGDGTRLSIL.

This clone is a singleton in its sample. The rearrangement uses TRBV4-2 and TRBJ2-7, with TRBD1 matching over 8 bases. The CDR3 has 15 amino acids. Trimming cost V 3 bases and J 4 bases; bases outside gene matches: 8. Germline V gene sequence: CDR1 LGHNA, CDR2 YNFKEQ. The CDR3 region is CASSQDLTGVYEQYF. The CDR3 DNA sequence: TGTGCCAGCAGCCAGGACTTGACAGGGGTGTACGAGCAGTACTTC.